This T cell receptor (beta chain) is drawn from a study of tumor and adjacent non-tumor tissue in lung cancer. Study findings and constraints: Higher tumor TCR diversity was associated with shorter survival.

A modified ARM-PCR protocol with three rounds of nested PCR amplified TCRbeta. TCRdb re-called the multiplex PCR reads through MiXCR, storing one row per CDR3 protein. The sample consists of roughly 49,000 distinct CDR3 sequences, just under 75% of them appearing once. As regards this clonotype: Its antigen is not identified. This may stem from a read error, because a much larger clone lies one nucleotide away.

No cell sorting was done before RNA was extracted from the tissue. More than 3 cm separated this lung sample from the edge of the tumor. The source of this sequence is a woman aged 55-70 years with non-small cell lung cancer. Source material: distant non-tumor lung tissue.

The CDR3 reads CASSFLNSLLHF. The CDR3 DNA sequence: TGTGCCAGCAGTTTCCTCAATTCACTCCTCCACTTT. The chain links TRBV28 to TRBJ1-6; D not certain. The CDR3 consists of 12 residues. The germline gives CDR1 MDHEN, CDR2 SYDVKM. Together with reference TRBV28 and TRBJ1-6, the CDR3 gives the full variable domain: DVKVTQSSRYLVKRTGEKVFLECVQDMDHENMFWYRQDPGLGLRLIYFSYDVKMKEKGDIPEGYSVSREKKERFSLILESASTNQTSMYLCASSFLNSLLHFGNGTRLTVT.